Sequencing of this T cell receptor beta chain was carried out in a study of response to subunit inactivated influenza vaccine. Whole-study results and caveats: Each seasonal flu vaccination may recruit only limited new T cells, authors suggested.

CDR1 is LNHNV, CDR2 YYDKDF, per germline (reference sequence). Deletions cut 0 bases from V and 4 bases from J, with 5 bases between. The CDR3 totals 13 residues. Via MiXCR, TCRdb re-called the RT-PCR reads, giving one row per CDR3 protein. The sample carries a few hundred thousand distinct CDR3 sequences, roughly 12% recorded once. To note about this clonotype: Its antigen is not known.

This sample was shared with a second study, whose subject was T cells expressing NK-cell markers. That publication notes: In generating TCR beta cDNA, 5'RACE template switching with UMIs was used. For a few donors, these clonotypes were likewise the leading ones in the CD3+CD56-NKG2C+ fraction.

The material was PBMCs from blood, obtained on the day of vaccination. The origin of this receptor is a man in his fifties or sixties who received an inactivated influenza vaccine. This chain joins TRBV15 and TRBJ2-3; D gene unclear. CDR3 bases: TGTGCCACCAGCAGAGATACGGCAGATACGCAGTATTTT. Translated, it gives CATSRDTADTQYF. The complete variable domain, with remaining parts taken from reference TRBV15 and TRBJ2-3, reads DAMVIQNPRYQVTQFGKPVTLSCSQTLNHNVMYWYQQKSSQAPKLLFHYYDKDFNNEADTPDNFQSRRPNTSFCFLDIRSPGLGDTAMYLCATSRDTADTQYFGPGTRLTVL.